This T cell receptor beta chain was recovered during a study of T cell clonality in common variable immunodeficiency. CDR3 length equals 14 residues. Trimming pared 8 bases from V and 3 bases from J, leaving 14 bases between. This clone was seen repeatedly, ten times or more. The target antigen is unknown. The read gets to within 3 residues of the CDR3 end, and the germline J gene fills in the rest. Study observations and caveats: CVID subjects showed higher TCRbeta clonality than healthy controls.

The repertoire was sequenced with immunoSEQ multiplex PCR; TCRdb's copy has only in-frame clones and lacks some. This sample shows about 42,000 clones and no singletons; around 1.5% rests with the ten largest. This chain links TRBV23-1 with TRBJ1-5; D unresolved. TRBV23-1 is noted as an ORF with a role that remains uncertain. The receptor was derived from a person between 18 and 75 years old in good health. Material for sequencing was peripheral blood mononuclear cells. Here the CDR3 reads CASPLAPVNQPQHF. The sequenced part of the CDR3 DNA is TGCGCCAGCCCCCTCGCGCCTGTCAATCAGCCC.